These T cell receptor beta chains were read from a single sample in a study of T cell responses to AZD1222 COVID-19 vaccine. Data came from immunoSEQ multiplex PCR; TCRdb stores just in-frame clones and leaves some out. Of about 100,000 clones listed, 80% to 90% are singletons. The sample consisted of peripheral blood, taken on day 0 of AZD1222 vaccination. These receptors all come from an adult in good health. CDR3s include the opening cysteine and the closing phenylalanine or tryptophan. D genes are given only for firm matches. The size entry is marked missing in some rows and otherwise reads once, few, many or a size class.

CASSPRGGTEAFF,TGTGCCAGCAGCCCTCGGGGGGGCACTGAAGCTTTCTTT,TRBJ1-1,-,TRBV9,-
CASKQGTDTQYF,TGTGCCTCCAAACAGGGCACAGATACGCAGTATTTT,TRBJ2-3,-,TRBV19,-
CASSQRGGRETQYF,TGTGCCAGCAGCCAGCGGGGGGGCCGTGAGACCCAGTACTTC,TRBJ2-5,TRBD2,TRBV3-1/TRBV3-2,-
CASSLREASSSYNEQFF,TGCGCCAGCAGCCTCCGTGAGGCATCGAGCTCCTACAATGAGCAGTTCTTC,TRBJ2-1,-,TRBV4-1,-
CASNRDGDSPLHF,TGTGCCAGCAACCGGGACGGTGATTCACCCCTCCACTTT,TRBJ1-6,-,TRBV6-5,once
CAWSAMEGEKLFF,TGTGCCTGGAGTGCTATGGAGGGGGAAAAACTGTTTTTT,TRBJ1-4,-,TRBV30,-
CASSLGQGTKKLFF,TGTGCCAGCAGCTTAGGGCAGGGAACAAAGAAACTGTTTTTT,TRBJ1-4,-,TRBV7-2,-
CASSLAPGQGSYEQYF,TGCGCCAGCAGCTTGGCCCCGGGACAGGGTTCCTACGAGCAGTACTTC,TRBJ2-7,TRBD1,TRBV5-1,-
CASSEGDRDEKLFF,TGTGCCAGCAGTGAGGGGGACAGGGATGAAAAACTGTTTTTT,TRBJ1-4,TRBD1,TRBV25-1,-
CASKGGGRQPQHF,TGCGCCAGCAAGGGGGGGGGCAGACAGCCCCAGCATTTT,TRBJ1-5,-,TRBV23-1,-
CASKEGTSGGQRETQYF,TGTGCCAGCAAGGAGGGGACTAGCGGAGGTCAGAGAGAGACCCAGTACTTC,TRBJ2-5,TRBD2,TRBV2,-
CASRPGGLTTGRDEKLFF,TGTGCCAGCAGGCCGGGGGGATTGACGACAGGGAGGGATGAAAAACTGTTTTTT,TRBJ1-4,TRBD1,TRBV11-2,-
CASSLGPGGTEAFF,TGTGCCAGCAGCTTAGGGCCAGGGGGCACTGAAGCTTTCTTT,TRBJ1-1,TRBD1,TRBV11-2,-
CASSDRGHTEAFF,TGTGCCAGCAGCGACAGGGGGCATACTGAAGCTTTCTTT,TRBJ1-1,TRBD1,TRBV6-2/TRBV6-3,-
CASSAGAGAGTEAFF,TGTGCCAGCAGTGCCGGTGCAGGGGCGGGGACTGAAGCTTTCTTT,TRBJ1-1,-,TRBV2,-
CASSHRTETNEKLFF,TGTGCCAGCAGCCATCGGACAGAAACTAATGAAAAACTGTTTTTT,TRBJ1-4,-,TRBV7-9,-
CAWGLAGGETQYF,TGTGCCTGGGGACTAGCGGGGGGGGAAACGCAGTATTTT,TRBJ2-3,TRBD2,TRBV30,-
CASRTPTSGVTDTQYF,TGCGCCAGCAGAACCCCGACTAGCGGGGTCACAGATACGCAGTATTTT,TRBJ2-3,TRBD2,TRBV5-1,once
CSASWPGGNGYTF,TGCAGTGCTAGTTGGCCAGGGGGTAATGGCTACACCTTC,TRBJ1-2,TRBD1,TRBV20-1,-
CASSLGHMNTEAFF,TGTGCCAGCAGCTTAGGACACATGAACACTGAAGCTTTCTTT,TRBJ1-1,-,TRBV7-9,-
CASSRPDRVEGYTF,TGTGCCAGTAGTCGACCCGACAGGGTGGAGGGCTACACCTTC,TRBJ1-2,TRBD1,TRBV19,-
CASSYLDRYGYTF,TGTGCCAGCAGTTACCTGGACCGCTATGGCTACACCTTC,TRBJ1-2,-,TRBV6-5,once
CASSVTGGTEAFF,TGTGCCAGCAGCGTAACAGGGGGCACTGAAGCTTTCTTT,TRBJ1-1,TRBD1,TRBV9,-
CASSRGSARETQYF,TGCGCCAGCAGCAGAGGCAGTGCAAGAGAGACCCAGTACTTC,TRBJ2-5,-,TRBV5-1,-
CASSLSSGRIYNEQFF,TGTGCCAGCAGTTTATCGAGCGGGAGGATCTACAATGAGCAGTTCTTC,TRBJ2-1,TRBD2,TRBV27,-
CASSEYIGQLIQETQYF,TGTGCCAGCAGTGAATATATCGGGCAGCTAATCCAAGAGACCCAGTACTTC,TRBJ2-5,-,TRBV25-1,-
CASSWYGGGDYQETQYF,TGTGCCAGCAGCTGGTACGGCGGGGGCGATTACCAAGAGACCCAGTACTTC,TRBJ2-5,-,TRBV7-2,once
CASSLVVRVANTGELFF,TGTGCCAGCAGCTTAGTTGTCAGGGTGGCGAACACCGGGGAGCTGTTTTTT,TRBJ2-2,-,TRBV11-2,once
CASSPQGSGEQYF,TGTGCCAGCTCACCACAAGGTTCGGGGGAGCAGTACTTC,TRBJ2-7,-,TRBV18,-
CASSLRVAGNHEQYF,TGTGCCAGCAGCTTGAGGGTGGCAGGGAATCACGAGCAGTACTTC,TRBJ2-7,-,TRBV5-4,-
CASSYSTWGTEAFF,TGTGCCAGCAGTTACTCGACCTGGGGCACTGAAGCTTTCTTT,TRBJ1-1,-,TRBV6-5,-
CASSSGLGQGRDYGYTF,TGTGCCAGCAGCTCCGGTCTGGGACAGGGAAGGGACTATGGCTACACCTTC,TRBJ1-2,TRBD1,TRBV7-9,few
CASSSDRGTHYGYTF,TGTGCCAGCAGCTCAGACAGGGGGACTCACTATGGCTACACCTTC,TRBJ1-2,TRBD1,TRBV7-2,few
CASRTLDVVLNSPLHF,TGTGCCAGCAGAACCCTGGACGTGGTTCTCAATTCACCCCTCCACTTT,TRBJ1-6,-,TRBV2,-
CASSIDRQQTMNTEAFF,TGTGCCAGTAGTATAGATCGGCAACAGACCATGAACACTGAAGCTTTCTTT,TRBJ1-1,-,TRBV19,-
CASSLFAGLSEKLFF,TGTGCCAGCAGTTTGTTTGCGGGGCTGAGTGAAAAACTGTTTTTT,TRBJ1-4,-,TRBV27,once
CASSPEVAGGPETQYF,TGTGCCAGCAGCCCTGAGGTGGCGGGAGGTCCAGAGACCCAGTACTTC,TRBJ2-5,TRBD2,TRBV5-4,-
CASSEMFRRDQPQHF,TGTGCCAGCAGTGAAATGTTCCGGAGGGATCAGCCCCAGCATTTT,TRBJ1-5,-,TRBV6-1,-
CASSIEGQQETQYF,TGTGCCAGTAGTATAGAAGGACAGCAAGAGACCCAGTACTTC,TRBJ2-5,-,TRBV19,once